Sequencing of this T cell receptor (beta chain) was carried out in a study of shared clonotypes between healthy human individuals. This CDR3 has 15 amino acids. Germline V gene lookup returns CDR1 MNHNS and CDR2 SASEGT. Between the trimmed V and J ends, which lost 2 bases and 1 base, there was a span of 11 bases. Researchers ran the assay at a deep level. Assay used: immunoSEQ multiplex PCR; TCRdb lists only in-frame clones, some missing. Among approximately 2.5 million clones listed, around nine tenths were seen once. V gene TRBV6-1 combines with J gene TRBJ2-5; D remains ambiguous. This clonotype was sampled from a man younger than 30 in good health. Sequencing was done on a sample of naive CD4+ T cells sorted from blood. Subset denoted: CD45RA+ positively selected. CDR3 residues: CASSERWVIQETQYF. CDR3 nucleotide sequence: TGTGCCAGCAGTGAACGTTGGGTGATCCAAGAGACCCAGTACTTC.